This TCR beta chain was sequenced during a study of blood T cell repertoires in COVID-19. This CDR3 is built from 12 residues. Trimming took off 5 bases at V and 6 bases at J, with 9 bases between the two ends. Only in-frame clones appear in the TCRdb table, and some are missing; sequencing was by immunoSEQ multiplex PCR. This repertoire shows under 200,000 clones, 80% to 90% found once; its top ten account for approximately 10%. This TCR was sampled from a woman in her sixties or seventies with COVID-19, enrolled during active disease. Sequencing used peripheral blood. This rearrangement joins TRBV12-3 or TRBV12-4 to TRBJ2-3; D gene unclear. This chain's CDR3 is CASSRGFDTQYF. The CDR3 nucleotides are TGTGCCAGCAGTCGCGGATTCGATACGCAGTATTTT.